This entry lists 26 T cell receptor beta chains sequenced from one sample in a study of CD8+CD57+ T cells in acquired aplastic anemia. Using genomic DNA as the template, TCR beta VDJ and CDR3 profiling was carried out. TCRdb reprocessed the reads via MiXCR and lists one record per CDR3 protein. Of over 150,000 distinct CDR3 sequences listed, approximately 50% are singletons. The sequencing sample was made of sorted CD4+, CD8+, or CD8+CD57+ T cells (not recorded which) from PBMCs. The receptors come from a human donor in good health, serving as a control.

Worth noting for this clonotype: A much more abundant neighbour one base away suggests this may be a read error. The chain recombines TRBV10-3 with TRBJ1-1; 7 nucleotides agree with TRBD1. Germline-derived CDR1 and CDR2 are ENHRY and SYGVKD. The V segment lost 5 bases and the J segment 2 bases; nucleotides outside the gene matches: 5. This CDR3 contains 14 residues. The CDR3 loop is CAISPGTDNTEAFF. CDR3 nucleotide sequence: TGTGCCATCAGTCCCGGGACAGACAACACTGAAGCTTTCTTT.

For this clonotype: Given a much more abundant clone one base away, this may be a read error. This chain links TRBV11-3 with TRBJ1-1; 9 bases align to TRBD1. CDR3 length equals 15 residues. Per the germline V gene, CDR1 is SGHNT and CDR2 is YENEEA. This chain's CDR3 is CAGSSGQGMNTEAFF. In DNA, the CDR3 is TGTGCCGGCAGCTCCGGACAGGGGATGAACACTGAAGCTTTCTTT.

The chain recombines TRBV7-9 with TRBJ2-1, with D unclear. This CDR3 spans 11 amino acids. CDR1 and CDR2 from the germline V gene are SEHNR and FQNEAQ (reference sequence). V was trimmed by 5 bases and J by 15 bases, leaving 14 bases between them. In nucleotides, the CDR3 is TGTGCCAGCAGCGATATCGGGTCTGGGTTCTTC. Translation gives CASSDIGSGFF.

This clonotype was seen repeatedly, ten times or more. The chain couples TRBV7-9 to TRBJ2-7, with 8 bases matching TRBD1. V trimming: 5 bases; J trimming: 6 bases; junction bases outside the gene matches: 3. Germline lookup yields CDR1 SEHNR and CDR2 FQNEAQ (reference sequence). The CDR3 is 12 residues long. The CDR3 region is CASSRQGIEQYF. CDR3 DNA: TGTGCCAGCAGCAGACAGGGGATCGAGCAGTACTTC.

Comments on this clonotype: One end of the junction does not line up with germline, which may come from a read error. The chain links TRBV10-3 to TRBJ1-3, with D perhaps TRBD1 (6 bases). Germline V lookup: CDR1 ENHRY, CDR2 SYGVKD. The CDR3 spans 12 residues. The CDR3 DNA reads TGTGCCATCAGGGACAGTGGAACCACCATATATTTT. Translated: CAIRDSGTTIYF.

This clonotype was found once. CDR3 in amino acids: CATSRTGSAVETQYF. DNA of the CDR3: TGTGCCACCAGTAGGACAGGGAGCGCAGTGGAGACCCAGTACTTC. This sequence joins TRBV24-1 and TRBJ2-5; 8 positions match TRBD1. After removal of 6 bases from V and 5 bases from J, the junction contained 10 bases not matched to a gene. Looked up from germline, CDR1 is KGHDR and CDR2 is SFDVKD. There are 15 residues in the CDR3.

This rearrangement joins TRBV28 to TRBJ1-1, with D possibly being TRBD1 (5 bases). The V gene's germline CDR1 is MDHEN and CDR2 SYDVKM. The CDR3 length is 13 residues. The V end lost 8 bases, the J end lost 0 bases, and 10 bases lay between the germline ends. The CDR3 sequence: CASEVGLNTEAFF. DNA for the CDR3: TGTGCCAGCGAGGTGGGACTGAACACTGAAGCTTTCTTT.

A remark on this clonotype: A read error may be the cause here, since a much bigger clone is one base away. CDR3 DNA: TGTGCCAGTAGTAAAGGGGACGGTTGGAAAAATCAGCCCCAGCATTTT. It translates to CASSKGDGWKNQPQHF. The rearrangement joins TRBV19 to TRBJ1-5; TRBD1 might be the D (5 bases). This CDR3 contains 16 residues. The germline CDR1 and CDR2 sequences are LNHDA and SQIVND (reference sequence). V lost 4 bases and J lost 4, with 17 bases in between.

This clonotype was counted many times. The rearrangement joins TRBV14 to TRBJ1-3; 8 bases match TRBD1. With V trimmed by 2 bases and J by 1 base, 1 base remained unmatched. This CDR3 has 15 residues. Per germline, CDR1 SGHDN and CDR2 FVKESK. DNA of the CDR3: TGTGCCAGCAGCCAAACAGGGGGATCTGGAAACACCATATATTTT. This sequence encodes CASSQTGGSGNTIYF. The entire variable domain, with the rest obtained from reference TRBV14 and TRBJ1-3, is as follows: EAGVTQFPSHSVIEKGQTVTLRCDPISGHDNLYWYRRVMGKEIKFLLHFVKESKQDESGMPNNRFLAERTGGTYSTLKVQPAELEDSGVYFCASSQTGGSGNTIYFGEGSWLTVV.

The DNA of the CDR3 is TGCAGCGTCCGACAGGGAATTTACGAGCAGTACTTC. Translated: CSVRQGIYEQYF. V usage is TRBV29-1 and J usage is TRBJ2-7; 7 positions agree with TRBD1. In germline, CDR1 is SQVTM, CDR2 ANQGSEA. With V trimmed by 6 bases and J by 4 bases, 6 bases remained unmatched. The CDR3 length is 12 residues.

CDR3 loop: CATDQGRNTEAFF. The CDR3 nucleotides are TGTGCCACCGATCAGGGGCGGAACACTGAAGCTTTCTTT. The rearrangement uses TRBV15 and TRBJ1-1; D might be TRBD1 (6 bases). The germline V gene encodes CDR1 LNHNV and CDR2 YYDKDF (reference sequence). CDR3 size: 13 residues. V lost 8 bases, J lost 1 base, and 11 bases lay in between.

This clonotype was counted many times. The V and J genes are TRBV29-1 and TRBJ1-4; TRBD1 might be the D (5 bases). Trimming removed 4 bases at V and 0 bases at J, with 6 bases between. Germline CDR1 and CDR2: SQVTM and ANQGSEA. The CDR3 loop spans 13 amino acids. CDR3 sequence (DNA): TGCAGCGTTGGGGGCCCAACTAATGAAAAACTGTTTTTT. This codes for CSVGGPTNEKLFF.

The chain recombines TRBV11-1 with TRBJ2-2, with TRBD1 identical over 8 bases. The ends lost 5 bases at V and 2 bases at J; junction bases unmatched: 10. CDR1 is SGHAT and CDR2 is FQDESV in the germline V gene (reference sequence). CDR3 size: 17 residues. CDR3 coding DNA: TGTGCCAGCAGCAGAATCGACAGGGGAAAAAACACCGGGGAGCTGTTTTTT. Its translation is CASSRIDRGKNTGELFF.

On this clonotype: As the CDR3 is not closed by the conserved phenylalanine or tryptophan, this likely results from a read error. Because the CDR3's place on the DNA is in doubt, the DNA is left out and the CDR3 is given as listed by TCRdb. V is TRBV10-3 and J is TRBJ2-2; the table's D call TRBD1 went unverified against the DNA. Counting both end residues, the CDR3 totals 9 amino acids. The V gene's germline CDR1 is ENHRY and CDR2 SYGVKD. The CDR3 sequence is CAIRGGQGQ.

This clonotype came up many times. DNA for the CDR3: TGCAGTGCTAGTCAAGGGCCTAATCAGCCCCAGCATTTT. Protein: CSASQGPNQPQHF. The chain uses TRBV20-1 and TRBJ1-5; no clear D gene. V lost 3 bases, J lost 4 bases, and 10 bases lay in between. CDR1 is DFQATT and CDR2 is SNEGSKA in the germline V gene (reference sequence). The CDR3 loop spans 13 amino acids.

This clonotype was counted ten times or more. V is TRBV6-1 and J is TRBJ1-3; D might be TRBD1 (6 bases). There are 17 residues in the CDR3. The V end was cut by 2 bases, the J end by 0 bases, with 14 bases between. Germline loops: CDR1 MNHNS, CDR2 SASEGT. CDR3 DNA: TGTGCCAGCAGTGAACTGTTGGACAGCTCCTCTGGAAACACCATATATTTT. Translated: CASSELLDSSSGNTIYF.

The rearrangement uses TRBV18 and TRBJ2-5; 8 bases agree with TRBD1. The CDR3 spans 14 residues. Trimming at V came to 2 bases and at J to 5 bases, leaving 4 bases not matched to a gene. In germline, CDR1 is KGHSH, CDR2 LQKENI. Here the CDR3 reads CASSPGQGTETQYF. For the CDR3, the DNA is TGTGCCAGCTCACCAGGACAGGGAACGGAGACCCAGTACTTC.

In DNA, the CDR3 is TGTGCCATCAGTTATGCGGGGATCGGTCGGCCCCAGCATTTT. It encodes CAISYAGIGRPQHF. The gene calls are TRBV10-3 and TRBJ1-5; D uncertain. Trimming took off 5 bases at V and 9 bases at J, with 17 bases between the two ends. In germline, CDR1 is ENHRY, CDR2 SYGVKD. CDR3 length equals 14 residues.

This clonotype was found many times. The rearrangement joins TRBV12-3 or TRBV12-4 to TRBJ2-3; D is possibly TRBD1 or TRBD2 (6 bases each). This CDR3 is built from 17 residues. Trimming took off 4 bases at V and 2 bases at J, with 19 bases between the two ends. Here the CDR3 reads CASSSPTGGGITDTQYF. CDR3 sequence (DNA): TGTGCCAGCAGTTCCCCGACAGGAGGGGGTATCACAGATACGCAGTATTTT.

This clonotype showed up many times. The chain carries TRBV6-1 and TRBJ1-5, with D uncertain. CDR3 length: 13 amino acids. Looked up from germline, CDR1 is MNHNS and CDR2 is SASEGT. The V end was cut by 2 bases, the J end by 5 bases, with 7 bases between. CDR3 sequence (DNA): TGTGCCAGCAGTGAAATCCCCGATCAGCCCCAGCATTTT. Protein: CASSEIPDQPQHF.

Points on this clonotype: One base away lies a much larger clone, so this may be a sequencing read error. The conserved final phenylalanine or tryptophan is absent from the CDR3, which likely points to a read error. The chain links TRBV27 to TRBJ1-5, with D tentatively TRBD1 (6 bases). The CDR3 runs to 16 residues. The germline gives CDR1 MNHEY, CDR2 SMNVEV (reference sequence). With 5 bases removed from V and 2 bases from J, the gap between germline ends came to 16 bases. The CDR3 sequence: CASSPSTRGGNQPQHL. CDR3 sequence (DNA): TGTGCCAGCAGTCCCTCTACCAGGGGTGGCAATCAGCCCCAGCATCTT.

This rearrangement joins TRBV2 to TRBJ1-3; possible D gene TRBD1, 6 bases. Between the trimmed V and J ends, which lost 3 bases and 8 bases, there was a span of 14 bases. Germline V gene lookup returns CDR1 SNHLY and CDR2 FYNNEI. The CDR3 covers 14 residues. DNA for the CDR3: TGTGCCAGCAGTGACAGGGGCGTGGGGGACACCATATATTTT. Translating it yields CASSDRGVGDTIYF. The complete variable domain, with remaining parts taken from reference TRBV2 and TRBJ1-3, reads EPEVTQTPSHQVTQMGQEVILRCVPISNHLYFYWYRQILGQKVEFLVSFYNNEISEKSEIFDDQFSVERPDGSNFTLKIRSTKLEDSAMYFCASSDRGVGDTIYFGEGSWLTVV.

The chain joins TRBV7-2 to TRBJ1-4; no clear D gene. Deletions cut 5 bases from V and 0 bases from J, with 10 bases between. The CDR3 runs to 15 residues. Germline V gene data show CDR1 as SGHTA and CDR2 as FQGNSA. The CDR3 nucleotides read TGTGCCAGCAGCCGCCGGGCCGCAACTAATGAAAAACTGTTTTTT. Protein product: CASSRRAATNEKLFF.

The CDR3: CASSPGRNNSPLHF. CDR3 bases: TGTGCCAGCAGCCCAGGGCGGAATAATTCACCCCTCCACTTT. V is TRBV7-9 and J is TRBJ1-6, with D possibly being TRBD1 (5 bases). Germline CDR1 SEHNR, CDR2 FQNEAQ (reference sequence). This CDR3 has 14 residues. V shed 5 bases and J shed 5 bases, with 10 bases lying between them.

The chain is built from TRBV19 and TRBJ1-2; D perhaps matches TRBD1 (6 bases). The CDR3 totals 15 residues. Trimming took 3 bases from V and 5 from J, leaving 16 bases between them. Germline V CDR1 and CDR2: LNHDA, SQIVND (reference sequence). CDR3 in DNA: TGTGCCAGTAGTATTCTAGGGGGGCAGGGATATGGCTACACCTTC. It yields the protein CASSILGGQGYGYTF. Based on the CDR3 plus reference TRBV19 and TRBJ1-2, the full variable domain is DGGITQSPKYLFRKEGQNVTLSCEQNLNHDAMYWYRQDPGQGLRLIYYSQIVNDFQKGDIAEGYSVSREKKESFPLTVTSAQKNPTAFYLCASSILGGQGYGYTFGSGTRLTVV.

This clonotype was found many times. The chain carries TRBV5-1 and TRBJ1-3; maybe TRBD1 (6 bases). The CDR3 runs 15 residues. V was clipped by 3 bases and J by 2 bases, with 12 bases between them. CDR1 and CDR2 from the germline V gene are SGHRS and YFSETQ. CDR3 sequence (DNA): TGCGCCAGCAGCTCGGAGGGGACAACTGGAAACACCATATATTTT. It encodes CASSSEGTTGNTIYF.